The rows below give T cell receptor beta chains drawn from one sample of a study of Japanese encephalitis immunity and Zika vaccine responses. In TCRdb, the 5' RACE reads were re-called with MiXCR into one record per CDR3 protein. The table lists dozens of distinct CDR3 sequences. The sequencing here drew on antigen-activated CD4+ T cells from blood, cultured, taken during a Zika inactivated vaccine study. These receptors were obtained from an adult man who received an inactivated Zika virus vaccine. Both conserved end residues are part of each CDR3. The D gene is left open where the match is weak. The size field reads how often the clone was seen (once, few, many) or a class if it is expanded.

cdr3_nt: TGTGCCACCAGTTTGGGAGGGGATGCAGATACGCAGTATTTT
cdr3_aa: CATSLGGDADTQYF
clone_size: large
d_call: TRBD2
j_call: TRBJ2-3
v_call: TRBV15